This T cell receptor (beta chain) was profiled in a study of T cell repertoires in cytomegalovirus infection. TCRdb redid the calling of the reads with MiXCR, one entry per CDR3 protein. This sample has under 200,000 distinct CDR3 sequences; about a fifth occur once, and the top ten carry roughly 27%. Germline V gene data show CDR1 as SGHTA and CDR2 as FQGNSA. V lost 4 bases to trimming and J lost 2 bases, with 12 bases between them. This CDR3 has 14 residues. This clonotype was counted a few times. Its antigen is as yet unknown. Sequencing was performed on CD8+ T cells from cultured PBMCs, taken from culture after CMV antigen stimulation. This receptor was obtained from a human donor in good health (CMV status not recorded). Some clones in this sample may be carry-over from other donors' samples. The chain carries TRBV7-2 and TRBJ2-7; the D gene is possibly TRBD1 (6 bases). The CDR3 spells CASSSRTEPYEQYF. The CDR3 DNA is TGTGCCAGCAGCTCAAGGACAGAGCCCTACGAGCAGTACTTC.